This passage covers 23 T cell receptor beta chains from one sample sequenced in a study of cytomegalovirus exposure and HLA in healthy donors. PCR used 60 Vbeta primers and 13 Jbeta primers. Clones were read by immunoSEQ multiplex PCR, and TCRdb kept only the in-frame ones, dropping some. The sample has 100,000 to 150,000 clones, less than 85% seen once; the top ten hold approximately 20%. The sample consisted of PBMCs. These receptors all stem from a man younger than 35 in good health and CMV-seropositive.

The chain links TRBV9 to TRBJ2-1, with D uncertain. Per the germline V gene, CDR1 is SGDLS and CDR2 is YYNGEE. The ends were cut back, 0 bases at V and 5 bases at J, with 3 bases in the middle. This CDR3 region has 12 residues. The CDR3 DNA reads TGTGCCAGCAGCGTAGCCGACAATGAGCAGTTCTTC. The encoded protein is CASSVADNEQFF.

Only one count was recorded for this clone. V gene TRBV27 combines with J gene TRBJ2-2; D is undetermined. Germline values: CDR1 MNHEY, CDR2 SMNVEV (reference sequence). Trimming took 6 bases from V and 2 from J, leaving 10 bases between them. The CDR3 has 14 amino acids. DNA of the CDR3: TGTGCCAGCAGAATCGGGTTCAACACCGGGGAGCTGTTTTTT. Residues: CASRIGFNTGELFF.

The chain joins TRBV5-1 to TRBJ1-1; possible D gene TRBD1, 6 bases. Germline loops: CDR1 SGHRS, CDR2 YFSETQ. Trimming shortened V by 3 bases and J by 8 bases, and 17 bases separated the two germline ends. The CDR3 contains 14 residues. Here the CDR3 DNA reads TGCGCCAGCAGCTGGCTTGAGCCAGGGGAAGAAGCTTTCTTT. Its translation: CASSWLEPGEEAFF.

This rearrangement joins TRBV9 to TRBJ2-1, with D perhaps matching TRBD1 (5 bases). This CDR3 has 13 residues. CDR1 is SGDLS and CDR2 is YYNGEE in the germline V gene. Trimming took off 5 bases at V and 1 base at J, with 7 bases between the two ends. CDR3 loop: CASSGASYNEQFF. In DNA form, the CDR3 reads TGTGCCAGCAGTGGGGCTTCCTACAATGAGCAGTTCTTC. The full variable domain, completed using reference TRBV9 and TRBJ2-1, is DSGVTQTPKHLITATGQRVTLRCSPRSGDLSVYWYQQSLDQGLQFLIQYYNGEERAKGNILERFSAQQFPDLHSELNLSSLELGDSALYFCASSGASYNEQFFGPGTRLTVL.

This clone has just one count. This chain joins TRBV5-6 and TRBJ1-5, with D perhaps TRBD1 (5 bases). The CDR3 length is 14 residues. The V gene's germline CDR1 is SGHDT and CDR2 YYEEEE. Between the trimmed V and J ends, which lost 2 bases and 4 bases, there was a span of 10 bases. As DNA, the CDR3 is TGTGCCAGCAGCTTCAAGGGGCCTAATCAGCCCCAGCATTTT. This sequence encodes CASSFKGPNQPQHF.

The CDR3, as DNA: TGTGCCAGCAGCTCCACACAAGACAGGGAAAGAGAGACCCAGTACTTC. It translates to CASSSTQDRERETQYF. This chain links TRBV13 with TRBJ2-5; 7 bases line up with TRBD1. The CDR3 is 16 amino acids. Trimming took 4 bases from V and 4 from J; bases not matched to a gene: 12. In germline, CDR1 is PRHDT, CDR2 FYEKMQ (reference sequence).

V and J are TRBV27 and TRBJ1-1, with D uncertain. V was clipped by 5 bases and J by 1 base, with 17 bases between them. The CDR3 is 16 amino acids. Germline CDR1 reads MNHEY; CDR2 reads SMNVEV (reference sequence). The CDR3 spells CASSVGPGSGNTEAFF. CDR3 in DNA: TGTGCCAGCAGTGTAGGCCCTGGGTCGGGGAACACTGAAGCTTTCTTT.

This chain connects TRBV11-2 to TRBJ2-3; a possible D gene is TRBD1 (7 bases). Deletions cut 7 bases from V and 3 bases from J, with 8 bases between. Germline CDR1 and CDR2: SGHAT and FQNNGV. This CDR3 is 12 amino acids long. The CDR3 protein is CASTGGTDTQYF. The CDR3 bases are TGTGCCAGCACAGGGGGGACAGATACGCAGTATTTT.

V and J are TRBV11-3 and TRBJ2-3; tentative D call: TRBD1 (7 bases). The CDR3 contains 14 residues. The V end was cut by 1 base, the J end by 5 bases, with 10 bases between. Germline V gene sequence: CDR1 SGHNT, CDR2 YENEEA. The CDR3 here is CASSLGQGGDTQYF. The DNA for the CDR3 is TGTGCCAGCAGCTTAGGGCAGGGGGGAGATACGCAGTATTTT.

The chain couples TRBV6-1 to TRBJ2-1; tentative D call: TRBD2 (6 bases). CDR1 and CDR2 from the germline V gene are MNHNS and SASEGT. CDR3 length equals 16 residues. With 2 bases removed from V and 9 bases from J, the gap between germline ends came to 20 bases. CDR3 nucleotides: TGTGCCAGCAGTGAATCAGGGTATACTTTCGGGGGTGAGCAGTTCTTC. It encodes CASSESGYTFGGEQFF.

The chain combines TRBV18 with TRBJ2-2; D call uncertain. The V gene lost 1 base and the J gene lost 6 bases, with 9 bases spanning the gap. Looked up from germline, CDR1 is KGHSH and CDR2 is LQKENI. This CDR3 is 14 amino acids long. CDR3 DNA sequence: TGTGCCAGCTCACCACGACCAGAGGCCGGGGAGCTGTTTTTT. Protein: CASSPRPEAGELFF.

This chain connects TRBV14 to TRBJ2-2; D not certain. V lost 3 bases and J lost 4, with 9 bases in between. Germline V gene sequence: CDR1 SGHDN, CDR2 FVKESK. There are 14 residues in the CDR3. CDR3: CASSQFSRTGELFF. DNA for the CDR3: TGTGCCAGCAGCCAGTTCTCCCGCACCGGGGAGCTGTTTTTT.

The genes are TRBV28 and TRBJ2-7; TRBD2 agrees at 11 bases. Germline V gives CDR1 MDHEN, CDR2 SYDVKM. V was pared by 6 bases and J by 4 bases, with 8 bases of the junction left unmatched. The CDR3 loop spans 15 amino acids. CDR3 nucleotide sequence: TGTGCCAGCAGCCTAGGAGCTAGCGGGGGGTACGAGCAGTACTTC. Amino acids: CASSLGASGGYEQYF.

The V call is TRBV13, the J call TRBJ2-2; the D is unclear. This CDR3 comprises 15 residues. Germline V gene data show CDR1 as PRHDT and CDR2 as FYEKMQ (reference sequence). Trimming stripped 6 bases from V and 6 bases from J, with 17 bases between. The chain's CDR3 is CASREFSGPAGELFF. CDR3 in DNA: TGTGCCAGCAGGGAATTTTCGGGTCCGGCCGGGGAGCTGTTTTTT.

This sequence joins TRBV9 and TRBJ1-3; 7 bases align to TRBD1. CDR1 and CDR2 (germline): SGDLS, YYNGEE. CDR3 length: 14 amino acids. Trimming removed 3 bases from V and 1 base from J; junction bases left unmatched: 1. CDR3 sequence (DNA): TGTGCCAGCAGCGAACAGGGGTCTGGAAACACCATATATTTT. It translates to CASSEQGSGNTIYF.

CDR3 protein: CASSQEEGTAYNEQFF. The CDR3 bases are TGTGCCAGCAGCCAAGAAGAGGGGACTGCCTACAATGAGCAGTTCTTC. The chain carries TRBV4-2 and TRBJ2-1, with a weak D call TRBD2 (6 bases). Per the germline V gene, CDR1 is LGHNA and CDR2 is YNFKEQ. This CDR3 comprises 16 residues. The V end was cut by 0 bases, the J end by 2 bases, with 11 bases between.

The CDR3 sequence is CASSISDRGTDTQYF. CDR3 sequence (DNA): TGTGCCAGCAGCATAAGCGACAGAGGAACAGATACGCAGTATTTT. J is TRBJ2-3 and V is TRBV7-8, with a weak D call TRBD1 (5 bases). The CDR3 sequence is 15 residues long. The V gene lost 5 bases and the J gene lost 3 bases, with 15 bases spanning the gap. The germline CDR1 and CDR2 sequences are SGHVS and FQNEAQ.

This clone was counted a few times. The genes are TRBV5-1 and TRBJ1-1; 7 bases line up with TRBD1. Losses at the gene ends were 3 bases for V and 0 bases for J; bases not matched to a gene: 2. The germline V gene has CDR1 SGHRS and CDR2 YFSETQ. This CDR3 spans 14 amino acids. CDR3 bases: TGCGCCAGCAGCTCGGGACAGTTGAACACTGAAGCTTTCTTT. The encoded protein is CASSSGQLNTEAFF.

This rearrangement joins TRBV19 to TRBJ1-2, with TRBD1 matching 9 bases. V shed 6 bases, J shed 4 bases, and the junction held 3 bases outside the gene matches. This CDR3 has 13 residues. Germline V gene data show CDR1 as LNHDA and CDR2 as SQIVND (reference sequence). CDR3 sequence: CASRGGQGYGYTF. Written as DNA, the CDR3 is TGTGCCAGTAGAGGGGGACAGGGCTATGGCTACACCTTC.

This clone was found once. V is TRBV7-9 and J is TRBJ1-1, with no clear D. This CDR3 comprises 18 residues. The V and J ends lost 1 base and 4 bases respectively, with 22 bases between them. Germline V gene sequence: CDR1 SEHNR, CDR2 FQNEAQ (reference sequence). The CDR3 spells CASSLGTIYREGGTEAFF. The CDR3 DNA is TGTGCCAGCAGCTTAGGGACGATATATCGGGAAGGAGGCACTGAAGCTTTCTTT.

The genes are TRBV18 and TRBJ2-1; 8 nucleotides align to TRBD2. Germline V CDR1 and CDR2: KGHSH, LQKENI. This CDR3 has 15 amino acids. The ends lost 3 bases at V and 4 bases at J; junction bases unmatched: 5. Here the CDR3 reads CASSPGSGAYNEQFF. The CDR3 bases are TGTGCCAGCTCACCGGGTAGCGGGGCTTACAATGAGCAGTTCTTC.

This clone is deemed medium-sized (0.01 to 0.1%). The chain joins TRBV6-1 to TRBJ2-7; D perhaps matches TRBD1 (5 bases). The germline CDR1 and CDR2 sequences are MNHNS and SASEGT. The CDR3 spans 13 residues. The germline V and J ends were trimmed by 8 bases and 2 bases, with 13 bases remaining between them. For the CDR3, the DNA is TGTGCCAGCCGCGTACAGGAGACCTACGAGCAGTACTTC. It encodes CASRVQETYEQYF.

This clone was counted a single time. Other nucleotide sequences in the sample specify the same CDR3. The chain is built from TRBV5-6 and TRBJ2-1; D is undetermined. Trimming took off 2 bases at V and 0 bases at J, with 6 bases between the two ends. There are 14 residues in the CDR3. Germline loops: CDR1 SGHDT, CDR2 YYEEEE. DNA for the CDR3: TGTGCCAGCAGCTTTGGTAGCTCCTACAATGAGCAGTTCTTC. Encoded protein: CASSFGSSYNEQFF.